The 32 T cell receptor beta chains reported below all come from one sample, sequenced in a study of blood T cells in healthy people across ages. With a J-beta primer mix and a sample-barcoded 5' primer, a second PCR ran 7 to 11 cycles. TCRdb redid the calling of the 5' RACE reads with MiXCR, one entry per CDR3 protein. The sample records 630,000 or so distinct CDR3 sequences, roughly 30% being singletons. The sample was blood. These receptors were taken from a woman older than 75 in good health.

The chain joins TRBV20-1 to TRBJ2-7; no clear D. Germline CDR1 is DFQATT and CDR2 is SNEGSKA (reference sequence). The CDR3 spans 11 residues. The ends were cut back, 0 bases at V and 2 bases at J, with 2 bases in the middle. CDR3 sequence (DNA): TGCAGTGCTAGAGACGCCTACGAGCAGTACTTC. Protein sequence: CSARDAYEQYF.

The gene calls are TRBV20-1 and TRBJ2-3, with 12 bases lining up with TRBD2. The trim removed 2 bases at V and 3 bases at J, leaving 6 bases unmatched. Germline-derived CDR1 and CDR2 are DFQATT and SNEGSKA (reference sequence). The CDR3 is made up of 16 amino acids. The CDR3 loop reads CSARLGLAGSTDTQYF. Written as DNA, the CDR3 is TGCAGTGCTAGACTCGGACTAGCGGGGTCGACAGATACGCAGTATTTT.

In this sample, this clonotype turned up once. The CDR3 DNA is TGTGCCAGCAGTCCGCTACCTAGCGGCCTCTACAATGAGCAGTTCTTC. Its protein is CASSPLPSGLYNEQFF. The chain employs TRBV6-2 or TRBV6-3 and TRBJ2-1, with 7 bases aligning to TRBD2. Germline V gene data show CDR1 as MNHEY and CDR2 as SVGEGT. Trimming at V came to 5 bases and at J to 3 bases, leaving 10 bases not matched to a gene. The length of the CDR3 is 16 residues.

About this clonotype: It may be a read error: a sequence one base away is much more abundant. CDR3 nucleotides: TGTGTCAGCAGCCAAGGTGCCCTCGGACTAGCGGGACCCCAAGAGACCCAGTACTTC. Protein: CVSSQGALGLAGPQETQYF. This chain joins TRBV4-2 and TRBJ2-5; 12 bases map to TRBD2. Germline CDR1 reads LGHNA; CDR2 reads YNFKEQ. The CDR3 is made up of 19 amino acids.

This rearrangement joins TRBV4-1 to TRBJ1-1, with unresolved D. V was clipped by 3 bases and J by 5 bases, with 13 bases between them. Per germline, CDR1 MGHRA and CDR2 YSYEKL. The CDR3 loop spans 14 amino acids. Written as DNA, the CDR3 is TGCGCCAGCAGCCATGTCTATATGGGGACTGAAGCTTTCTTT. Encoded protein: CASSHVYMGTEAFF.

This clonotype was found once. Being one base from a much bigger clone, this may be a read error. The conserved phenylalanine or tryptophan is not found at the CDR3 terminus, so this likely reflects a read error. The chain carries TRBV6-5 and TRBJ2-1, with D perhaps matching TRBD2 (6 bases). V gave up 6 bases and J gave up 6 bases, with 21 bases separating them. Germline assignment: CDR1 MNHEY and CDR2 SVGAGI. The CDR3 has 16 amino acids. The CDR3 nucleotides read TGTGCCAGCAGACTCCTCGGGACTCCCCGGGGCAATGAGCAGTTCGTC. Its translation: CASRLLGTPRGNEQFV.

This clonotype was observed many times. The chain recombines TRBV12-3 or TRBV12-4 with TRBJ2-7; weak D call: TRBD2 (5 bases). The ends were cut back, 6 bases at V and 4 bases at J, with 19 bases in the middle. The CDR3 runs to 15 residues. CDR3 in DNA: TGTGCCAGCAGGATGGGAGACCTTTTGGGTTACGAGCAGTACTTC. Encoded protein: CASRMGDLLGYEQYF.

This clonotype was counted at least ten times. The genes are TRBV4-2 and TRBJ2-5, with a tentative D call TRBD2 (5 bases). The V gene lost 0 bases and the J gene lost 4 bases, with 15 bases spanning the gap. The CDR3 runs to 16 residues. The V gene's germline CDR1 is LGHNA and CDR2 YNFKEQ. The CDR3 loop is CASSQDFRAEGETQYF. The CDR3 coding sequence is TGTGCCAGCAGCCAAGATTTTCGGGCCGAGGGAGAGACCCAGTACTTC.

This clonotype was observed many times. The genes are TRBV15 and TRBJ2-7, with a possible D match to TRBD2 (5 bases). V gave up 4 bases and J gave up 0 bases, with 16 bases separating them. Germline V CDR1 and CDR2: LNHNV, YYDKDF (reference sequence). The CDR3 has 16 amino acids. CDR3 sequence (DNA): TGTGCCACCAGCACTCCTGGGAGCATTGACTCCTACGAGCAGTACTTC. This codes for CATSTPGSIDSYEQYF.

The chain recombines TRBV5-1 with TRBJ2-1; 8 bases fit TRBD1. J lost 9 bases, V lost 4 bases, and 12 bases had no gene match. The germline V gene has CDR1 SGHRS and CDR2 YFSETQ. The CDR3 loop spans 15 amino acids. The CDR3 coding sequence is TGCGCCAGCAGCCCAGGGGGCGACCGTTGTAGTGAGCAGTTCTTC. Residues: CASSPGGDRCSEQFF.

This clonotype was picked up many times. The gene calls are TRBV6-2 or TRBV6-3 and TRBJ2-5, with TRBD1 as a possible D gene (6 bases). The CDR3 loop spans 13 amino acids. Germline CDR1 is MNHEY and CDR2 is SVGEGT. The V and J ends lost 7 bases and 2 bases respectively, with 11 bases between them. This CDR3 is CASTPQGQETQYF. The CDR3 DNA sequence: TGTGCCAGCACTCCCCAGGGGCAAGAGACCCAGTACTTC.

This clonotype occurred many times. The CDR3 sequence is CASSLTLAGNTDTQYF. In DNA form, the CDR3 reads TGTGCCAGCAGCTTAACTCTAGCGGGGAACACAGATACGCAGTATTTT. The chain combines TRBV7-2 with TRBJ2-3; TRBD2 matches 9 bases. CDR3 length: 16 amino acids. The germline CDR1 and CDR2 sequences are SGHTA and FQGNSA. Trimming took 2 bases from V and 2 from J; bases not matched to a gene: 5.

The chain employs TRBV28 and TRBJ1-4; TRBD1 might be the D (5 bases). Germline CDR1 MDHEN, CDR2 SYDVKM. V was clipped by 5 bases and J by 3 bases, with 13 bases between them. There are 15 residues in the CDR3. The CDR3 region has the DNA TGTGCCAGCAGTCTTCCGGGGGTGGCTAATGAAAAACTGTTTTTT. It translates to CASSLPGVANEKLFF.

Ten or more counts support this clonotype. J is TRBJ2-1 and V is TRBV5-1; D is perhaps TRBD2 (5 bases). CDR1 is SGHRS, CDR2 YFSETQ, per germline. The CDR3 totals 13 residues. The V gene lost 4 bases and the J gene lost 8 bases, with 13 bases spanning the gap. CDR3 coding DNA: TGCGCCAGCAGCCTAGGACTGTACGATGAGCAGTTCTTC. Its translation is CASSLGLYDEQFF.

This clonotype was seen at least ten times. V gene TRBV12-3 or TRBV12-4 combines with J gene TRBJ2-5; tentative D call: TRBD2 (7 bases). There are 14 residues in the CDR3. V lost 2 bases and J 4 bases, leaving 11 bases between the germline ends. CDR3 loop: CASSLIGGRETQYF. CDR3 DNA sequence: TGTGCCAGCAGTTTAATCGGGGGGCGAGAGACCCAGTACTTC.

This rearrangement joins TRBV6-1 to TRBJ2-4; TRBD2 aligns across 8 bases. With 7 bases clipped from V and 7 bases from J, the junction kept 9 bases outside the gene matches. The CDR3 has 14 residues. CDR1 is MNHNS, CDR2 SASEGT, per germline. The CDR3 nucleotides are TGTGCCAGCACCTCGGGAGGGGGGTTCAACATTCAGTACTTC. This sequence encodes CASTSGGGFNIQYF.

This clonotype was counted between two and nine times. The CDR3, as DNA: TGTGCCAGCAGTTTATGGACAGGGATTGATGGCTACACCTTC. It translates to CASSLWTGIDGYTF. The chain uses TRBV28 and TRBJ1-2; 7 bases match TRBD1. The germline V gene has CDR1 MDHEN and CDR2 SYDVKM. This CDR3 is 14 amino acids long. Trimming at V came to 0 bases and at J to 6 bases, leaving 4 bases not matched to a gene.

This clonotype has at least ten counts. V gene TRBV20-1 combines with J gene TRBJ1-2; a weak D match, TRBD1 (5 bases). V lost 5 bases to trimming and J lost 6 bases, with 10 bases between them. Germline CDR1 reads DFQATT; CDR2 reads SNEGSKA (reference sequence). CDR3 length: 11 amino acids. CDR3 sequence (DNA): TGCAGTGCTGACAGTGGCAATGGCTACACCTTC. As protein: CSADSGNGYTF.

This clonotype was recorded many times. The V gene is TRBV10-3, the J gene TRBJ2-1, with a possible D match to TRBD1 (6 bases). The length of the CDR3 is 11 residues. Trimming removed 11 bases from V and 8 bases from J, with 13 bases in between. The germline V gene encodes CDR1 ENHRY and CDR2 SYGVKD. The chain's CDR3 is CASGASDEQFF. The CDR3, as DNA: TGTGCCTCAGGGGCCTCCGATGAGCAGTTCTTC.

The chain carries TRBV7-2 and TRBJ2-3; TRBD2 might be the D (6 bases). This CDR3 is 16 amino acids long. Germline CDR1 and CDR2: SGHTA and FQGNSA. Between the trimmed V and J ends, which lost 5 bases and 3 bases, there was a span of 18 bases. The CDR3 protein is CASSPGRGRETDTQYF. Written as DNA, the CDR3 is TGTGCCAGCAGCCCCGGGAGAGGGAGAGAAACAGATACGCAGTATTTT.

Notes on this clonotype: An end of the junction differs from the germline gene, which may be a read error. The chain uses TRBV19 and TRBJ1-2; D gene unclear. The CDR3 runs to 15 residues. Germline V lookup: CDR1 LNHDA, CDR2 SQIVND (reference sequence). The CDR3 region is CASCIDLGKSYGYTF. The CDR3 DNA reads as TGTGCCAGTTGTATAGATCTGGGGAAATCCTATGGCTACACCTTC.

Points on this clonotype: At one end the junction does not follow the germline gene, possibly because of a read error. The chain combines TRBV7-2 with TRBJ2-7; possible D gene TRBD2, 6 bases. This CDR3 has 16 amino acids. Germline V lookup: CDR1 SGHTA, CDR2 FQGNSA. The CDR3 reads CAGSFPFGGGGDEQYF. The CDR3 DNA follows: TGTGCCGGCAGCTTCCCCTTTGGCGGTGGAGGGGATGAGCAGTACTTC.

At least ten counts were recorded for this clonotype. This chain uses TRBV20-1 with TRBJ2-3; TRBD1 is a possible D gene (6 bases). Germline V lookup: CDR1 DFQATT, CDR2 SNEGSKA (reference sequence). Between the trimmed V and J ends, which lost 0 bases and 2 bases, there was a span of 15 bases. The CDR3 loop spans 16 amino acids. The CDR3 nucleotides read TGCAGTGCTAGAGATTGGAACAGGGCTGTCACAGATACGCAGTATTTT. It codes for CSARDWNRAVTDTQYF.

About this clonotype itself: Germline and junction disagree at one end, which may indicate a read error. The chain joins TRBV20-1 to TRBJ1-6; TRBD1 agrees at 8 bases. This CDR3 is built from 14 residues. CDR1 is DFQATT and CDR2 is SNEGSKA in the germline V gene (reference sequence). The CDR3, as DNA: TGCAGTGCTAGGATTGACAGGGGTAATTCACCCCCCCACTTT. Protein: CSARIDRGNSPPHF.

This clonotype has only one observation. This sequence joins TRBV7-2 and TRBJ2-5, with 7 nucleotides matching TRBD1. The CDR3 extends over 14 amino acids. Per germline, CDR1 SGHTA and CDR2 FQGNSA. Losses at the gene ends were 4 bases for V and 4 bases for J; bases not matched to a gene: 6. The CDR3 loop is CASSSQGRVETQYF. The CDR3 DNA sequence: TGTGCCAGCAGCTCACAGGGGCGAGTAGAGACCCAGTACTTC. Full variable domain (remainder filled in from reference TRBV7-2 and TRBJ2-5): GAGVSQSPSNKVTEKGKDVELRCDPISGHTALYWYRQSLGQGLEFLIYFQGNSAPDKSGLPSDRFSAERTGGSVSTLTIQRTQQEDSAVYLCASSSQGRVETQYFGPGTRLLVL.

This clonotype was recorded many times. The V and J genes are TRBV27 and TRBJ2-7; TRBD2 matches at 7 bases. The CDR3 runs to 15 residues. V lost 5 bases to trimming and J lost 3 bases; unmatched junction nucleotides: 10. Germline V gene data show CDR1 as MNHEY and CDR2 as SMNVEV (reference sequence). The CDR3 DNA is TGTGCCAGCAGTCCCCAGCGGGGAGTTCTCTACGAGCAGTACTTC. Amino acids: CASSPQRGVLYEQYF.

This clonotype was detected many times. This rearrangement joins TRBV7-2 to TRBJ2-1, with 7 bases lining up with TRBD2. V gave up 3 bases and J gave up 8 bases; unmatched junction bases: 7. Germline CDR1 SGHTA, CDR2 FQGNSA. This CDR3 has 14 residues. CDR3 nucleotides: TGTGCCAGCAGCTTGGAAGCGGGGATTCATGAGCAGTTCTTC. Residues: CASSLEAGIHEQFF.

Details on this clonotype: A clone one base away is much larger, so this may be a read error. This sequence joins TRBV7-3 and TRBJ2-1, with TRBD1 as a possible D gene (7 bases). In germline, CDR1 is SGHTA, CDR2 FQGTGA. Deletions cut 5 bases from V and 12 bases from J, with 11 bases between. The CDR3 is 11 amino acids. CDR3 in DNA: TGTGCCAGCAGCCAGGGGGGTGGGCAGTTCTTC. It yields the protein CASSQGGGQFF.

Concerning this clonotype itself: This may come from a read error, since a much larger clone is one base off. This chain uses TRBV10-3 with TRBJ1-2; D is unresolved. The CDR3 totals 15 residues. Looked up from germline, CDR1 is ENHRY and CDR2 is SYGVKD. Written as DNA, the CDR3 is TGTGCCATCGGTGAGTCGAGACAAACAAACTATGGCTACACCTTC. Residues: CAIGESRQTNYGYTF.

This clonotype was picked up a small number of times. This chain links TRBV29-1 with TRBJ2-2; 11 nucleotides align to TRBD1. Looked up from germline, CDR1 is SQVTM and CDR2 is ANQGSEA. The CDR3 covers 14 residues. The CDR3 region has the DNA TGCAGGAACCCGGGACAGGGGGTGACCGGGGAGCTGTTTTTT. Translated: CRNPGQGVTGELFF.

The J gene is TRBJ1-2, the V gene TRBV5-1; 8 bases map to TRBD1. With 1 base clipped from V and 3 bases from J, the junction kept 2 bases outside the gene matches. Per the germline V gene, CDR1 is SGHRS and CDR2 is YFSETQ. The CDR3 loop spans 14 amino acids. The CDR3 sequence is CASSLNRGDYGYTF. The CDR3 DNA reads TGCGCCAGCAGCTTGAACAGGGGGGACTATGGCTACACCTTC.

Ten or more counts support this clonotype. The rearrangement links TRBV5-1 to TRBJ1-2; D remains unclear. Trimming took 0 bases from V and 8 from J, leaving 14 bases between them. Germline lookup yields CDR1 SGHRS and CDR2 YFSETQ. The CDR3 has 14 residues. The CDR3 DNA reads TGCGCCAGCAGCTTGGCAACCCCGACGCCGGGCTACACCTTC. It translates to CASSLATPTPGYTF.